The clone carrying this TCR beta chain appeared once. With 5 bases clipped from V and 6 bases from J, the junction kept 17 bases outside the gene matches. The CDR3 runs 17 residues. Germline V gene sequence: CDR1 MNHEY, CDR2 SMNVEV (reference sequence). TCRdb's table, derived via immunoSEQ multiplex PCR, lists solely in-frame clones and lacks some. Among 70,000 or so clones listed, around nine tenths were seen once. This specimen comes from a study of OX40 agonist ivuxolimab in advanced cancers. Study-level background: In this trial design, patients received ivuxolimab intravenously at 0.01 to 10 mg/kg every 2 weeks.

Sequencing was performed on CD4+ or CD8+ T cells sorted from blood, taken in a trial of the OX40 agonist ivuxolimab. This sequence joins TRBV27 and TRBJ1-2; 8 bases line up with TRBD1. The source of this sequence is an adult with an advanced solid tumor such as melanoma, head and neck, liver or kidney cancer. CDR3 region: CASSLIYLTGDGDGYTF. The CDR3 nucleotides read TGTGCCAGCAGTCTAATCTACCTGACAGGGGATGGGGATGGCTACACCTTC.